This TCR beta chain stems from a study of shared clonotypes between healthy human individuals. Study context: Each donor's CD8 memory used one plate, CD8 naive two, each CD4 subset three. General study points: Generally, estimated richness proved larger in naive subsets than it did in memory subsets. Sorted-subset samples were not fully sequenced, rarefaction indicated.

Germline V gene sequence: CDR1 MNHEY, CDR2 SMNVEV (reference sequence). The CDR3 spans 15 residues. The V segment lost 4 bases and the J segment 7 bases; nucleotides outside the gene matches: 5. A remark on this clone: Its antigen is currently unknown.

Method: immunoSEQ multiplex PCR; TCRdb's copy keeps in-frame clones and lacks some. The sample consists of millions of clones, approximately 94% of them appearing once. In the naive CD8 group, cells lacked CD45RO and were positively selected for CCR7, so terminally differentiated effector memory CD45RA+ cells were left out. None of the donors, who were healthy HIV-negative adults, had recently had acute infections or vaccinations. The V gene is TRBV27, the J gene TRBJ2-1; 12 bases line up with TRBD2. This receptor was obtained from a man aged 18 to 29 in good health. Some clones in this sample may be carry-over from other donors' samples. The sample taken for sequencing was naive CD8+ T cells from PBMCs. The CDR3 sequence is CASSSPGTSGNEQFF. As DNA, the CDR3 is TGTGCCAGCAGTTCGCCAGGGACTAGCGGGAATGAGCAGTTCTTC.